Below are 27 T cell receptor beta chains sequenced from a single sample in a study of shared clonotypes between healthy human individuals. Assay: immunoSEQ multiplex PCR; the TCRdb copy retains only in-frame clones and omits some. The sample lists some 690,000 clones, less than 95% seen once, with roughly 36% in the top ten. What was sequenced was memory CD8+ T cells from PBMCs. Stated subset: CD45RO+ cells pooled with CCR7-negative TemRA cells. The receptors derive from a young man in good health. Some clones in this sample may be carry-over from other donors' samples.

The J gene is TRBJ2-1, the V gene TRBV11-2, with D perhaps being TRBD1 or TRBD2 (5 bases each). Deletions cut 1 base from V and 9 bases from J, with 10 bases between. Germline V gene lookup returns CDR1 SGHAT and CDR2 FQNNGV. The CDR3 consists of 13 residues. CDR3 DNA sequence: TGTGCCAGCAGCTTAGGGGCAGGGACTGAGCAGTTCTTC. Translation: CASSLGAGTEQFF.

The chain employs TRBV27 and TRBJ2-6; 8 positions match TRBD1. V was clipped by 5 bases and J by 0 bases; unmatched bases: 9. The germline gives CDR1 MNHEY, CDR2 SMNVEV (reference sequence). The CDR3 length is 18 residues. CDR3 in DNA: TGTGCCAGCAGTGACTACAGGGGGTTTGTCTCTGGGGCCAACGTCCTGACTTTC. This codes for CASSDYRGFVSGANVLTF.

Note on this clone: The same CDR3 is also encoded by other DNA sequences in this sample. The chain couples TRBV27 to TRBJ2-2; D may correspond to TRBD1 or TRBD2 (7 bases each). The CDR3 is 14 residues long. V lost 6 bases to trimming and J lost 3 bases, with 11 bases between them. Germline lookup yields CDR1 MNHEY and CDR2 SMNVEV (reference sequence). The CDR3 is CASSRGGDTGELFF. The CDR3 coding sequence is TGTGCCAGCAGCAGGGGGGGTGACACCGGGGAGCTGTTTTTT.

The chain has TRBV7-2 and TRBJ2-1, with D possibly TRBD1 on 6 matching bases. Germline lookup yields CDR1 SGHTA and CDR2 FQGNSA. The CDR3 covers 13 residues. Trimming took 4 bases from V and 8 from J, leaving 12 bases between them. The CDR3 region is CASSSNRVHEQFF. The CDR3 DNA reads TGTGCCAGCAGCTCTAACAGGGTCCATGAGCAGTTCTTC.

This chain links TRBV30 with TRBJ1-2; 9 bases are shared with TRBD1. Trimming removed 2 bases from V and 8 bases from J; junction bases left unmatched: 6. The CDR3 runs to 13 residues. The germline V gene encodes CDR1 GTSNPN and CDR2 SVGIG (reference sequence). CDR3 in amino acids: CAWSLGDRAGYTF. The CDR3 nucleotides read TGTGCCTGGAGTCTAGGGGACAGGGCGGGCTACACCTTC.

This clone was observed a few times. The CDR3 spells CAWGGPGGRNTEAFF. CDR3 nucleotide sequence: TGTGCCTGGGGTGGACCAGGGGGCAGGAACACTGAAGCTTTCTTT. V is TRBV30 and J is TRBJ1-1; 8 bases fit TRBD1. Germline CDR1 and CDR2: GTSNPN and SVGIG (reference sequence). V was clipped by 5 bases and J by 1 base; unmatched bases: 9. The CDR3 contains 15 residues.

The chain carries TRBV29-1 and TRBJ2-5, with 9 positions matching TRBD1. This CDR3 is 13 amino acids long. Germline V CDR1 and CDR2: SQVTM, ANQGSEA. Trimming at V came to 4 bases and at J to 5 bases, leaving 5 bases not matched to a gene. The CDR3 region is CSVADRGKETQYF. As DNA, the CDR3 is TGCAGCGTTGCGGACAGGGGCAAGGAGACCCAGTACTTC.

J is TRBJ2-3 and V is TRBV27; TRBD2 matches 12 bases. V lost 5 bases to trimming and J lost 2 bases; unmatched junction nucleotides: 11. This CDR3 contains 18 residues. Germline lookup yields CDR1 MNHEY and CDR2 SMNVEV (reference sequence). The CDR3 coding sequence is TGTGCCAGCAGTCCCCGACTAGCGGGAGAGCCCCCCACAGATACGCAGTATTTT. This encodes CASSPRLAGEPPTDTQYF.

J is TRBJ1-1 and V is TRBV6-1; no reliable D call. The CDR3 contains 13 residues. CDR1 MNHNS and CDR2 SASEGT come from the germline V gene. The V end lost 4 bases, the J end lost 3 bases, and 9 bases lay between the germline ends. Here the CDR3 reads CASSGKIYTEAFF. DNA of the CDR3: TGTGCCAGCAGTGGAAAAATCTACACTGAAGCTTTCTTT.

This chain uses TRBV7-9 with TRBJ1-1, with D maybe TRBD1 (5 bases). CDR1 and CDR2 from the germline V gene are SEHNR and FQNEAQ (reference sequence). The CDR3 loop spans 16 amino acids. V shed 2 bases and J shed 5 bases, with 18 bases lying between them. This chain's CDR3 is CASSLRLGAGETEAFF. CDR3 nucleotides: TGTGCCAGCAGCTTAAGGCTGGGTGCGGGGGAGACTGAAGCTTTCTTT. The whole variable domain, filled in from reference TRBV7-9 and TRBJ1-1, reads DTGVSQNPRHKITKRGQNVTFRCDPISEHNRLYWYRQTLGQGPEFLTYFQNEAQLEKSRLLSDRFSAERPKGSFSTLEIQRTEQGDSAMYLCASSLRLGAGETEAFFGQGTRLTVV.

The chain joins TRBV7-2 to TRBJ2-2; 10 nucleotides match TRBD2. V shed 5 bases and J 2 bases; nucleotides not matched to a gene: 2. The CDR3 loop spans 15 amino acids. The germline CDR1 and CDR2 sequences are SGHTA and FQGNSA. The CDR3 reads CASSTSGTNTGELFF. The CDR3 DNA sequence: TGTGCCAGCAGCACTAGCGGGACCAACACCGGGGAGCTGTTTTTT.

This clone was picked up a small number of times. The chain employs TRBV4-1 and TRBJ1-5; no firm D call. There are 15 residues in the CDR3. Germline V gene sequence: CDR1 MGHRA, CDR2 YSYEKL. V lost 0 bases and J 4 bases, leaving 10 bases between the germline ends. CDR3 in DNA: TGCGCCAGCAGCCAAGATGCGGCAAGAAATCAGCCCCAGCATTTT. Translated: CASSQDAARNQPQHF.

This sequence joins TRBV19 and TRBJ2-2, with TRBD2 matching 11 bases. V lost 7 bases, J lost 4 bases, and 8 bases stayed unmatched. The CDR3 consists of 16 residues. Germline values: CDR1 LNHDA, CDR2 SQIVND (reference sequence). CDR3 sequence (DNA): TGTGCCAGTACGATATTTGGACTAGCGGGCACCGGGGAGCTGTTTTTT. As protein: CASTIFGLAGTGELFF.

The chain links TRBV2 to TRBJ1-2; 7 nucleotides align to TRBD1. This CDR3 spans 12 amino acids. J gave up 3 bases and V 6 bases, and 1 base lay outside the gene matches. Germline CDR1 SNHLY, CDR2 FYNNEI. This chain's CDR3 is CASSGQDYGYTF. CDR3 nucleotides: TGTGCCAGCAGCGGACAGGACTATGGCTACACCTTC.

This clone was detected only a few times. The rearrangement uses TRBV5-5 and TRBJ2-7; a weak D match, TRBD2 (6 bases). The CDR3 sequence is 15 residues long. CDR1 is SGHKS, CDR2 YYEKEE, per germline (reference sequence). The ends were cut back, 3 bases at V and 4 bases at J, with 17 bases in the middle. In nucleotides, the CDR3 is TGTGCCAGCAGCTCCAGCGGGTCCTTTGCGTACGAGCAGTACTTC. Translated: CASSSSGSFAYEQYF.

The chain couples TRBV7-9 to TRBJ2-3; TRBD1 might be the D (6 bases). In germline, CDR1 is SEHNR, CDR2 FQNEAQ (reference sequence). This CDR3 spans 15 amino acids. Trimming pared 2 bases from V and 4 bases from J, leaving 13 bases between. Here the CDR3 reads CASSLYIQGSDTQYF. CDR3 DNA sequence: TGTGCCAGCAGCTTATATATCCAGGGGTCAGATACGCAGTATTTT.

The genes are TRBV29-1 and TRBJ1-2, with D possibly TRBD1 on 6 matching bases. The V end was cut by 4 bases, the J end by 6 bases, with 15 bases between. The CDR3 sequence is 13 residues long. CDR1 and CDR2 from the germline V gene are SQVTM and ANQGSEA. The CDR3 DNA sequence: TGCAGCGTTGGGTCAGGGGAAATCCATGGCTACACCTTC. The encoded protein is CSVGSGEIHGYTF.

The chain uses TRBV28 and TRBJ1-2; 9 bases map to TRBD1. Trimming took 6 bases from V and 4 from J; bases not matched to a gene: 15. The CDR3 consists of 17 residues. Germline V gene lookup returns CDR1 MDHEN and CDR2 SYDVKM. The CDR3 DNA is TGTGCCAGCAGCCGGGACAGGGAGGAAGAATTCGGCTATGGCTACACCTTC. Its protein is CASSRDREEEFGYGYTF.

The genes are TRBV27 and TRBJ1-6, with D perhaps matching TRBD1 (5 bases). V was shortened by 2 bases and J by 9 bases, with 5 bases between the two germline ends. Germline lookup yields CDR1 MNHEY and CDR2 SMNVEV (reference sequence). The CDR3 has 12 amino acids. The CDR3 region has the DNA TGTGCCAGCAGTTTAGACAGTTCACCCCTCCACTTT. This translates into CASSLDSSPLHF.

The chain carries TRBV9 and TRBJ1-4; perhaps TRBD1 as D (5 bases). The CDR3 is 15 amino acids. V gave up 7 bases and J gave up 6 bases, with 19 bases separating them. Germline V CDR1 and CDR2: SGDLS, YYNGEE. The CDR3 DNA reads as TGTGCCAGCGCAGAAGTTACAGGAAGGGATGAAAAACTGTTTTTT. Encoded protein: CASAEVTGRDEKLFF. Full variable domain (outside the CDR3, taken from reference TRBV9 and TRBJ1-4): DSGVTQTPKHLITATGQRVTLRCSPRSGDLSVYWYQQSLDQGLQFLIQYYNGEERAKGNILERFSAQQFPDLHSELNLSSLELGDSALYFCASAEVTGRDEKLFFGSGTQLSVL.

The chain has TRBV5-1 and TRBJ1-2, with 7 bases aligning to TRBD1. The ends lost 5 bases at V and 8 bases at J; junction bases unmatched: 6. CDR3 length: 12 residues. Per the germline V gene, CDR1 is SGHRS and CDR2 is YFSETQ. The CDR3 region has the DNA TGCGCCAGCAGTGGCAGGGGGAGAGGCTACACCTTC. Its protein product is CASSGRGRGYTF.

This chain links TRBV30 with TRBJ2-7; a possible D gene is TRBD2 (5 bases). The V end was cut by 5 bases, the J end by 1 base, with 15 bases between. CDR3 length: 14 residues. The germline CDR1 and CDR2 sequences are GTSNPN and SVGIG (reference sequence). The CDR3 DNA follows: TGTGCCTGGGGGAGCGACATATTTTCCTACGAGCAGTACTTC. As protein: CAWGSDIFSYEQYF. The full variable domain, rest sourced from reference TRBV30 and TRBJ2-7, is SQTIHQWPATLVQPVGSPLSLECTVEGTSNPNLYWYRQAAGRGLQLLFYSVGIGQISSEVPQNLSASRPQDRQFILSSKKLLLSDSGFYLCAWGSDIFSYEQYFGPGTRLTVT.

As to this clone: Other DNA sequences of this sample code for an identical CDR3. V usage is TRBV11-3 and J usage is TRBJ2-3; D remains unclear. The germline V gene has CDR1 SGHNT and CDR2 YENEEA. This CDR3 is 13 amino acids long. The V end lost 3 bases, the J end lost 0 bases, and 4 bases lay between the germline ends. The CDR3 is CASSFGSTDTQYF. The CDR3 region has the DNA TGTGCCAGCAGCTTCGGAAGCACAGATACGCAGTATTTT.

The chain recombines TRBV13 with TRBJ2-1; 8 bases agree with TRBD2. Germline CDR1 PRHDT, CDR2 FYEKMQ (reference sequence). Trimming at V came to 0 bases and at J to 4 bases, leaving 8 bases not matched to a gene. CDR3 length equals 17 residues. The CDR3 DNA reads TGTGCCAGCAGCTTAGGCCTAAACCGGGAGGGGTACAATGAGCAGTTCTTC. Its translation: CASSLGLNREGYNEQFF.

This clone occurred many times. Other nucleotide sequences from this sample produce the same CDR3. The V gene is TRBV6-5, the J gene TRBJ1-2; TRBD1 is a possible D gene (5 bases). The ends were cut back, 5 bases at V and 5 bases at J, with 6 bases in the middle. The CDR3 length is 11 residues. Looked up from germline, CDR1 is MNHEY and CDR2 is SVGAGI. The chain's CDR3 is CASSDSYGYTF. The CDR3, as DNA: TGTGCCAGCAGTGACAGTTATGGCTACACCTTC.

This chain joins TRBV4-3 and TRBJ2-7; D unresolved. The CDR3 extends over 16 amino acids. Per germline, CDR1 LGHNA and CDR2 YSLEER. Trimming cost V 0 bases and J 0 bases, with 12 bases left between them. CDR3 region: CASSQDRYLVSYEQYF. The DNA of the CDR3 is TGCGCCAGCAGCCAAGATAGGTATTTGGTCTCCTACGAGCAGTACTTC.

This chain uses TRBV7-9 with TRBJ2-7; D uncertain. Germline V gene sequence: CDR1 SEHNR, CDR2 FQNEAQ (reference sequence). This CDR3 is built from 12 residues. V gave up 5 bases and J gave up 3 bases, with 8 bases separating them. CDR3: CASSEASYEQYF. The CDR3 DNA follows: TGTGCCAGCAGCGAGGCTAGCTACGAGCAGTACTTC.